This T cell receptor (beta chain) was captured in a study of regulatory T cells in long-lasting Graves disease. Overall study results and limits: Whereas new patients shared about 980 public clonotypes, persistent patients shared more, at about 3,000. Patients whose Graves' disease persisted exhibited lower TCR diversity than those newly diagnosed. Patients with persistent disease showed a bias toward TRBV28, TRBJ1-2 and TRBJ2-5.

Trimming took 5 bases from V and 4 from J, leaving 14 bases between them. This CDR3 is built from 14 residues. Note on this clonotype: Its target is not known.

This sample's time point: persistent/refractory GD, antithyroid drugs over 5 years with positive TRAb. Generation of the TCR library employed RNA extracted from PBMCs. Collection of peripheral blood (around 10 milliliters) was done using EDTA tubes. Library construction for TCR beta used iRepertoire HTBI primers and Arm-PCR of CDR3 regions. TCRdb passed the multiplex PCR reads through MiXCR, listing each CDR3 protein once. Altogether over 650,000 distinct CDR3 sequences are present, 30% being singletons, with the ten largest covering 35% to 55%. The V and J genes are TRBV12-3 or TRBV12-4 and TRBJ2-5, with a possible D match to TRBD2 (6 bases). Here the sequenced sample was peripheral blood mononuclear cells (PBMCs), taken when the disease was refractory, from a patient treated with antithyroid drugs. The receptor was derived from a female donor with Graves disease. CDR3 protein: CASSRGVVRETQYF. The CDR3, as DNA: TGTGCCAGCAGTCGCGGGGTAGTCAGAGAGACCCAGTACTTC.